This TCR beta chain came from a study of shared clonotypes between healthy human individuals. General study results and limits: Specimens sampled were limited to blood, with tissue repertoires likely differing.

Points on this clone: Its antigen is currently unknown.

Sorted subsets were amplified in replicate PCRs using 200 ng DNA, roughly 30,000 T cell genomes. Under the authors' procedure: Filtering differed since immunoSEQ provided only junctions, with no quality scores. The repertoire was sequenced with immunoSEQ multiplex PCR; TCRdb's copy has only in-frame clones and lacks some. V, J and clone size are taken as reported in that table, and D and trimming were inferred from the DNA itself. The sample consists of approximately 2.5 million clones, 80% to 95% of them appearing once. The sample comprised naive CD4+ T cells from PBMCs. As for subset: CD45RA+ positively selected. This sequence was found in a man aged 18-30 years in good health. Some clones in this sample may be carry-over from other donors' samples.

CDR3 nucleotides: TGTGCCAGCAGCTTGGGGGACTTCGGGTTGTATTTT. Protein sequence: CASSLGDFGLYF. The V call is TRBV7-9, the J call TRBJ2-3; maybe TRBD2 (6 bases). In germline, CDR1 is SEHNR, CDR2 FQNEAQ (reference sequence). This CDR3 has 12 amino acids. Trimming removed 3 bases from V and 14 bases from J, with 15 bases in between.